The 25 T cell receptor beta chains reported below all come from one sample, sequenced in a study of blood T cells in healthy people across ages (dated by TCRdb to between 2014 and 2016). The method was 5' RACE. This sample was sequenced with an Illumina HiSeq 2500. A second roughly 6 to 12 cycle PCR used a sample-barcoded 5' primer and a J-beta primer mix. TCRdb trimmed public reads at Q25 via fastp, called clones via MiXCR and kept in-frame beta chains. When rows share a CDR3 protein, they turn into one entry using the most common DNA and genes. The sample yields roughly 650,000 distinct CDR3 sequences; around 32% were counted once. Roughly 14% of the sample is held by the ten biggest clonotypes. Sequenced material: blood. The receptors were sampled from an elderly woman in good health. Donor details come from another sample of the same person, matched by shared clones.

The CDR3 DNA reads TGCAGCGTCCGGGACCAAAACGCCTACAATGAGCAGTTCTTC. Its protein product is CSVRDQNAYNEQFF. The chain combines TRBV29-1 with TRBJ2-1; D tentatively fits TRBD1 or TRBD2 (5 bases each). The V end was cut by 6 bases, the J end by 2 bases, with 14 bases between. The germline CDR1 and CDR2 sequences are SQVTM and ANQGSEA. This CDR3 spans 14 amino acids.

This clonotype has a count of ten or more. This chain connects TRBV5-1 to TRBJ2-5; weak D call: TRBD1 (6 bases). V was trimmed by 3 bases and J by 6 bases, leaving 18 bases between them. Germline CDR1 and CDR2: SGHRS and YFSETQ. The length of the CDR3 is 15 residues. The CDR3 coding sequence is TGCGCCAGCAGCTACCGGGACACTCATTTGAAGACCCAGTACTTC. Residues: CASSYRDTHLKTQYF.

This clonotype was counted between two and nine times. The DNA of the CDR3 is TGCAGTGCTAGAGCCCGACCTCACCCGACGGGGGAGCTGTTTTTT. This translates into CSARARPHPTGELFF. The rearrangement joins TRBV20-1 to TRBJ2-2; D not resolved. Per germline, CDR1 DFQATT and CDR2 SNEGSKA (reference sequence). CDR3 size: 15 residues. V was pared by 1 base and J by 8 bases, with 17 bases between.

Comment on this clonotype: It may be a read error: a sequence one base away is much more abundant. The chain uses TRBV5-1 and TRBJ2-7, with 7 bases that match TRBD1. V was pared by 2 bases and J by 1 base, with 6 bases of the junction left unmatched. Per the germline V gene, CDR1 is SGHRS and CDR2 is YFSETQ. This CDR3 is 15 amino acids long. The DNA for the CDR3 is TGCGCCAGCAGCTTATGGACGGACAGGTCCTACGAGCAGTACTTC. It codes for CASSLWTDRSYEQYF. Based on the CDR3 plus reference TRBV5-1 and TRBJ2-7, the full variable domain is KAGVTQTPRYLIKTRGQQVTLSCSPISGHRSVSWYQQTPGQGLQFLFEYFSETQRNKGNFPGRFSGRQFSNSRSEMNVSTLELGDSALYLCASSLWTDRSYEQYFGPGTRLTVT.

This clonotype was seen a handful of times. The gene calls are TRBV25-1 and TRBJ1-5, with 8 bases identical to TRBD1. V gave up 1 base and J gave up 6 bases; unmatched junction bases: 11. There are 17 residues in the CDR3. Germline assignment: CDR1 MGHDK and CDR2 SYGVNS. CDR3 DNA: TGTGCCAGCAGTGAATCAACAGGAGGACAGGGCTTTCAGCCCCAGCATTTT. Translated: CASSESTGGQGFQPQHF. Full variable domain (missing parts from reference TRBV25-1 and TRBJ1-5): EADIYQTPRYLVIGTGKKITLECSQTMGHDKMYWYQQDPGMELHLIHYSYGVNSTEKGDLSSESTVSRIRTEHFPLTLESARPSHTSQYLCASSESTGGQGFQPQHFGDGTRLSIL.

This clonotype was recorded a few times. The chain links TRBV30 to TRBJ2-4; the D call may be TRBD1 or TRBD2 (5 bases each). The better agreement between TRBJ2-7 and the DNA end casts doubt on the J call. CDR1 and CDR2 (germline): GTSNPN, SVGIG (reference sequence). The CDR3 runs to 12 residues. The CDR3 DNA follows: TGTGCCTGGAGCGGGGCCCGTTACGAGCAGTACTTC. This encodes CAWSGARYEQYF.

This clonotype has a count of ten or more. The rearrangement joins TRBV20-1 to TRBJ2-1; TRBD2 matches at 9 bases. There are 17 residues in the CDR3. The J segment lost 5 bases and the V segment lost 5 bases, leaving 16 bases of the junction unmatched. Germline CDR1 is DFQATT and CDR2 is SNEGSKA (reference sequence). The CDR3 loop is CSAALAGAPMNHNEQFF. CDR3 nucleotide sequence: TGCAGTGCTGCTTTAGCGGGGGCCCCCATGAATCACAATGAGCAGTTCTTC.

There are a few counts of this clonotype. The chain uses TRBV6-2 or TRBV6-3 and TRBJ1-5, with 8 bases matching TRBD1. With 5 bases clipped from V and 3 bases from J, the junction kept 9 bases outside the gene matches. There are 16 residues in the CDR3. Germline lookup yields CDR1 MNHEY and CDR2 SVGEGT. The CDR3 nucleotides are TGTGCCAGCAGTACTCAGGGGGCGGACTACAATCAGCCCCAGCATTTT. It encodes CASSTQGADYNQPQHF.

This sequence joins TRBV19 and TRBJ2-1; D is ambiguous. The CDR3 totals 12 residues. V was pared by 4 bases and J by 6 bases, with 7 bases between. The germline gives CDR1 LNHDA, CDR2 SQIVND (reference sequence). Written as DNA, the CDR3 is TGTGCCAGTAGTAGAGTAGGCAATGAGCAGTTCTTC. Its translation: CASSRVGNEQFF.

This clonotype was counted at least ten times. This CDR3 reads CSARDRGNGRSYEQYF. The CDR3 DNA follows: TGCAGTGCTAGAGACAGGGGGAACGGGCGCTCCTACGAGCAGTACTTC. This chain connects TRBV20-1 to TRBJ2-7; 7 bases match TRBD1. With 0 bases clipped from V and 0 bases from J, the junction kept 8 bases outside the gene matches. CDR1 DFQATT and CDR2 SNEGSKA come from the germline V gene (reference sequence). The CDR3 loop spans 16 amino acids.

The chain carries TRBV9 and TRBJ2-5, with 8 bases fitting TRBD1. The DNA matches TRBJ2-7 better at its end, which makes the J call doubtful. Germline loops: CDR1 SGDLS, CDR2 YYNGEE. The CDR3 has 15 residues. The chain's CDR3 is CASSVTDRESYEQYF. The CDR3 DNA reads as TGTGCCAGCAGCGTTACGGACAGGGAATCCTACGAGCAGTACTTC.

This clonotype was seen many times. The CDR3 coding sequence is TGCGCCAGCAGCTTGACAGCCGGGACAGATACGCAGTATTTT. It is translated as CASSLTAGTDTQYF. The genes are TRBV5-1 and TRBJ2-3; D uncertain. Germline lookup yields CDR1 SGHRS and CDR2 YFSETQ. The V gene lost 1 base and the J gene lost 3 bases, with 9 bases spanning the gap. The CDR3 sequence is 14 residues long.

This clonotype was seen many times. This chain uses TRBV5-1 with TRBJ2-1, with TRBD2 matching 9 bases. The J segment lost 2 bases and the V segment lost 2 bases, leaving 2 bases of the junction unmatched. CDR3 size: 15 residues. Looked up from germline, CDR1 is SGHRS and CDR2 is YFSETQ. In nucleotides, the CDR3 is TGCGCCAGCAGCTTTATAGCGGGGGCCTACAATGAGCAGTTCTTC. This encodes CASSFIAGAYNEQFF.

The chain has TRBV28 and TRBJ2-2; 9 bases are shared with TRBD1. This CDR3 contains 15 residues. J gave up 3 bases and V 7 bases, and 6 bases lay outside the gene matches. The germline CDR1 and CDR2 sequences are MDHEN and SYDVKM. CDR3 nucleotides: TGTGCCAGCACCCTGGACAGGGGCGACACCGGGGAGCTGTTTTTT. Its translation is CASTLDRGDTGELFF.

This clonotype was observed at least ten times. The chain employs TRBV28 and TRBJ2-7, with 11 bases fitting TRBD1. Germline values: CDR1 MDHEN, CDR2 SYDVKM. The V segment lost 3 bases and the J segment 5 bases; nucleotides outside the gene matches: 9. This CDR3 has 16 amino acids. The CDR3 reads CASSFWPGQGVDEQYF. DNA for the CDR3: TGTGCCAGCAGTTTTTGGCCGGGACAGGGGGTTGACGAGCAGTACTTC.

This clonotype was seen more than once but under ten times. A much larger clone differs from this one at a single base, so this may be a read error. The chain has TRBV27 and TRBJ1-1, with 9 bases that match TRBD1. The CDR3 is 14 amino acids. Per germline, CDR1 MNHEY and CDR2 SMNVEV (reference sequence). Written as DNA, the CDR3 is TGTGCCAGCAGGAAGGGACAGGGCAGCACTGAAGCTTGCTTT. Amino acid sequence: CASRKGQGSTEACF.

The chain couples TRBV20-1 to TRBJ1-2; D is undetermined. The CDR3 totals 11 residues. CDR1 and CDR2 (germline): DFQATT, SNEGSKA (reference sequence). The ends were cut back, 0 bases at V and 10 bases at J, with 9 bases in the middle. The CDR3 DNA reads TGCAGTGCTAGAGAACCGGGTATCTACACCTTC. Amino acids: CSAREPGIYTF.

This clonotype appeared a few times. V gene TRBV7-9 combines with J gene TRBJ1-2, with TRBD1 matching 10 bases. Looked up from germline, CDR1 is SEHNR and CDR2 is FQNEAQ (reference sequence). Trimming removed 1 base from V and 2 bases from J; junction bases left unmatched: 4. This CDR3 region has 16 residues. This CDR3 reads CASSLGGTGENYGYTF. CDR3 coding DNA: TGTGCCAGCAGCTTAGGGGGGACAGGGGAAAACTATGGCTACACCTTC.

This clonotype was detected many times. The chain recombines TRBV10-3 with TRBJ1-5; D remains ambiguous. Germline CDR1 is ENHRY and CDR2 is SYGVKD. This CDR3 is 15 amino acids long. Trimming shortened V by 4 bases and J by 1 base, and 11 bases separated the two germline ends. CDR3 loop: CAISGTFSSNQPQHF. The CDR3 bases are TGTGCCATCAGTGGAACGTTTTCAAGCAATCAGCCCCAGCATTTT.

This clonotype was found a few times. J is TRBJ1-1 and V is TRBV6-1; D uncertain. There are 14 residues in the CDR3. Germline CDR1 and CDR2: MNHNS and SASEGT. V lost 6 bases and J 0 bases, leaving 11 bases between the germline ends. The DNA for the CDR3 is TGTGCCAGCAGCAAAGATGGCATGAACACTGAAGCTTTCTTT. Protein product: CASSKDGMNTEAFF.

There are many counts of this clonotype. The V and J genes are TRBV5-1 and TRBJ2-1, with 14 bases matching TRBD2. Germline V gene lookup returns CDR1 SGHRS and CDR2 YFSETQ. V shed 3 bases and J 6 bases; nucleotides not matched to a gene: 5. The CDR3 loop spans 16 amino acids. CDR3 residues: CASSSQTSGGANEQFF. CDR3 DNA sequence: TGCGCCAGCAGCTCCCAGACTAGCGGGGGGGCCAATGAGCAGTTCTTC.

This chain links TRBV9 with TRBJ2-5; 9 bases agree with TRBD1. V lost 3 bases, J lost 11 bases, and 11 bases stayed unmatched. The CDR3 spans 14 residues. The V gene's germline CDR1 is SGDLS and CDR2 YYNGEE. CDR3 DNA: TGTGCCAGCAGCGGGGACAGGGCGGACAATGAGCAGTACTTC. Protein sequence: CASSGDRADNEQYF.

Comments on this clonotype: A single base separates this from a much larger clone, so it may be a read error. This chain links TRBV27 with TRBJ2-7, with a weak D call TRBD2 (5 bases). The CDR3 contains 16 residues. V lost 4 bases and J lost 7, with 23 bases in between. Germline V gene lookup returns CDR1 MNHEY and CDR2 SMNVEV (reference sequence). Here the CDR3 reads CASSWAGISTHNEQYF. The CDR3 bases are TGTGCCAGCAGTTGGGCCGGGATTAGCACGCACAATGAGCAGTACTTC.

This clonotype showed up many times. V and J are TRBV27 and TRBJ2-5; 7 nucleotides agree with TRBD2. The CDR3 extends over 14 amino acids. The germline gives CDR1 MNHEY, CDR2 SMNVEV (reference sequence). V shed 6 bases, J shed 2 bases, and the junction held 6 bases outside the gene matches. In nucleotides, the CDR3 is TGTGCCAGCAGGACCTGGGGGGGACAAGAGACCCAGTACTTC. Protein product: CASRTWGGQETQYF.

This clonotype was recorded a few times. Possible read error: a much larger clone is one base away. V usage is TRBV7-2 and J usage is TRBJ2-7; tentatively, D is TRBD2 (7 bases). This CDR3 region has 19 residues. Germline V CDR1 and CDR2: SGHTA, FQGNSA. Trimming took 5 bases from V and 2 from J, leaving 28 bases between them. CDR3 in amino acids: CASSNPRDGGLVSTYEQYF. CDR3 sequence (DNA): TGTGCCAGCAGCAATCCACGAGACGGGGGGCTTGTATCAACCTACGAGCAGTACTTC.